This T cell receptor beta chain was identified in a study of T cell changes during pregnancy in multiple sclerosis. Germline CDR1 SNHLY, CDR2 FYNNEI. The length of the CDR3 is 13 residues. V was pared by 3 bases and J by 5 bases, with 10 bases between. Method: immunoSEQ multiplex PCR; TCRdb's copy keeps in-frame clones and lacks some. The table includes tens of thousands of clones, approximately 92% detected once. This clonotype was sampled from a female donor in good health, enrolled as a control in a pregnancy study. Here the sequenced sample was peripheral blood, taken in the second trimester of pregnancy. The chain carries TRBV2 and TRBJ1-2; perhaps TRBD1 as D (6 bases). This CDR3 reads CASSEDRPYGYTF. The DNA of the CDR3 is TGTGCCAGCAGTGAGGACAGACCTTATGGCTACACCTTC.